The source of this TCR beta chain is a study of blood T cell repertoires in COVID-19. About the research overall: Some COVID-19 samples were acute and others convalescent; all came from the United States, Italy and Spain.

Trimming removed 4 bases from V and 3 bases from J; junction bases left unmatched: 3. Germline CDR1 and CDR2: SNHLY and FYNNEI. This CDR3 spans 13 amino acids. Produced via immunoSEQ multiplex PCR; TCRdb's table is partial and in-frame only. The table has about 70,000 clones, approximately 83% seen once; the top ten hold roughly an eighth. The chain carries TRBV2 and TRBJ2-7; TRBD1 matches 7 bases. The sample consisted of peripheral blood. The sequence came from a human donor in a cohort sampled during active COVID-19. CDR3 nucleotides: TGTGCCAGCAGTGCCGGGACAGACTACGAGCAGTACTTC. As protein: CASSAGTDYEQYF.